These T cell receptor beta chains were read from a single sample in a study of neoadjuvant nivolumab and ipilimumab in lung cancer. Assay used: immunoSEQ multiplex PCR; TCRdb lists only in-frame clones, some missing. The sample has around 19,000 clones, about nine tenths seen once. The input for sequencing was peripheral blood, taken before neoadjuvant nivolumab, alone or with ipilimumab. These TCRs come from an adult with non-small cell lung cancer. Each CDR3 is given with its conserved first and last residue. Fields, in order: J gene, clone size, D gene, V gene, CDR3 DNA, CDR3 protein. A D gene is named only where the DNA matches it firmly. Some rows have no size entry. The others give once, few or many, or a class for an expanded clone.

j_call: TRBJ1-5
clone_size: few
d_call: -
v_call: TRBV6-5
cdr3_nt: TGTGCCAGCAGTTCGGATAGCAATCAGCCCCAGCATTTT
cdr3_aa: CASSSDSNQPQHF

j_call: TRBJ2-3
clone_size: -
d_call: TRBD2
v_call: TRBV28
cdr3_nt: TGTGCCAGCAGCCAGGGACTAGCGGGAGGGCCGGCAGATACGCAGTATTTT
cdr3_aa: CASSQGLAGGPADTQYF

j_call: TRBJ2-2
clone_size: -
d_call: TRBD2
v_call: TRBV7-6
cdr3_nt: TGTGCCAGCAGCGCAGGCGGGAGGGCGCGCACCGGGGAGCTGTTTTTT
cdr3_aa: CASSAGGRARTGELFF

j_call: TRBJ2-3
clone_size: -
d_call: TRBD2
v_call: TRBV7-2
cdr3_nt: TGTGCCAGCAGCTCACCCCCAATTTGGACTAGCTCCGATACGCAGTATTTT
cdr3_aa: CASSSPPIWTSSDTQYF

j_call: TRBJ1-5
clone_size: -
d_call: -
v_call: TRBV11-2
cdr3_nt: TGTGCCAGCAGCTTAAGCGATAGCAATCAGCCCCAGCATTTT
cdr3_aa: CASSLSDSNQPQHF

j_call: TRBJ2-2
clone_size: -
d_call: TRBD1
v_call: TRBV11-1
cdr3_nt: TGTGCCAGCAGCTGGGGACAGGGGGCCGGGGAGCTGTTTTTT
cdr3_aa: CASSWGQGAGELFF

j_call: TRBJ1-2
clone_size: -
d_call: TRBD1
v_call: TRBV5-4
cdr3_nt: TGTGCCAGCAGCTTCGATACAGGGGGCTACTATGGCTACACCTTC
cdr3_aa: CASSFDTGGYYGYTF

j_call: TRBJ2-7
clone_size: -
d_call: -
v_call: TRBV1
cdr3_nt: TGCACCAGCAGCCGAAAGCGGGAGGGCCTGTACGAGCAGTACTTC
cdr3_aa: CTSSRKREGLYEQYF

j_call: TRBJ2-1
clone_size: -
d_call: TRBD2
v_call: TRBV9
cdr3_nt: TGTGCCAGCAGCTACGGGACTAGCGAGTACAATGAGCAGTTCTTC
cdr3_aa: CASSYGTSEYNEQFF

j_call: TRBJ1-2
clone_size: -
d_call: TRBD1
v_call: TRBV7-9
cdr3_nt: TGTGCCAGCAGCTTAAGACAGGGCTATGGCTACACCTTC
cdr3_aa: CASSLRQGYGYTF

j_call: TRBJ1-2
clone_size: once
d_call: -
v_call: TRBV29-1
cdr3_nt: TGCAGCGCCGGACGGGGGCGTAACTATGGCTACACCTTC
cdr3_aa: CSAGRGRNYGYTF

j_call: TRBJ2-1
clone_size: -
d_call: TRBD2
v_call: TRBV9
cdr3_nt: TGTGCCAGCAGCGTTGAAGCGGGAAGGGAGCAGTTCTTC
cdr3_aa: CASSVEAGREQFF

j_call: TRBJ2-7
clone_size: -
d_call: TRBD2
v_call: TRBV6-5
cdr3_nt: TGTGCCAGCAGTTACTCGGAGTCGCTAGCGGGAGCCGAGCAGTACTTC
cdr3_aa: CASSYSESLAGAEQYF

j_call: TRBJ2-3
clone_size: -
d_call: -
v_call: TRBV7-6
cdr3_nt: TGTGCCAGCAGCTCCCACACAGATACGCAGTATTTT
cdr3_aa: CASSSHTDTQYF

j_call: TRBJ2-1
clone_size: -
d_call: TRBD1
v_call: TRBV6-6
cdr3_nt: TGTGCCACCACTCCGGGACAGGGGTTAGGTGAGCAGTTCTTC
cdr3_aa: CATTPGQGLGEQFF

j_call: TRBJ1-5
clone_size: few
d_call: -
v_call: TRBV5-5
cdr3_nt: TGTGCCAGCAGCTTGGAGGGGACAATTGGGACCAATCAGCCCCAGCATTTT
cdr3_aa: CASSLEGTIGTNQPQHF

j_call: TRBJ2-2
clone_size: -
d_call: -
v_call: TRBV10-3
cdr3_nt: TGTGCCATCAGTGAGAGGGCAGGGGCGAACACCGGGGAGCTGTTTTTT
cdr3_aa: CAISERAGANTGELFF

j_call: TRBJ2-1
clone_size: -
d_call: -
v_call: TRBV5-4
cdr3_nt: TGTGCTATTGGGGGGCAGGGTACCTACAATGAGCAGTTCTTC
cdr3_aa: CAIGGQGTYNEQFF

j_call: TRBJ1-2
clone_size: -
d_call: -
v_call: TRBV29-1
cdr3_nt: TGCAGCGTTGAAGATCTTAGGGAATCCTATGGCTACACCTTC
cdr3_aa: CSVEDLRESYGYTF

j_call: TRBJ2-7
clone_size: once
d_call: -
v_call: TRBV5-4
cdr3_nt: TGTGCCAGCAGCTACGGACAATCCTACGAGCAGTACTTC
cdr3_aa: CASSYGQSYEQYF

j_call: TRBJ2-3
clone_size: -
d_call: -
v_call: TRBV4-1
cdr3_nt: TGCGCCAGCAGCCAAGAAAAGGGGGCAGATACGCAGTATTTT
cdr3_aa: CASSQEKGADTQYF

j_call: TRBJ2-5
clone_size: -
d_call: TRBD2
v_call: TRBV4-3
cdr3_nt: TGCGCCAGCAGCCATAGCGGGAACCAAGAGACCCAGTACTTC
cdr3_aa: CASSHSGNQETQYF

j_call: TRBJ1-1
clone_size: -
d_call: -
v_call: TRBV29-1
cdr3_nt: TGCAGCGTTGAAGATGGGCAGATCTGGGGGGACACTGAAGCTTTCTTT
cdr3_aa: CSVEDGQIWGDTEAFF

j_call: TRBJ2-1
clone_size: once
d_call: -
v_call: TRBV27
cdr3_nt: TGTGCCAGCAGTTTAGCCGGTCGGGGAGAGCAGTTCTTC
cdr3_aa: CASSLAGRGEQFF

j_call: TRBJ2-7
clone_size: -
d_call: TRBD2
v_call: TRBV6-5
cdr3_nt: TGTGCCAGCAGTCGAGGAGGTAGCGGGGTCTACGAGCAGTACTTC
cdr3_aa: CASSRGGSGVYEQYF

j_call: TRBJ1-3
clone_size: once
d_call: -
v_call: TRBV9
cdr3_nt: TGTGCCAGCAGCGTAGTCGGCCTTAGCGACACCATATATTTT
cdr3_aa: CASSVVGLSDTIYF

j_call: TRBJ2-1
clone_size: -
d_call: -
v_call: TRBV5-3
cdr3_nt: TGTGCCAGAAGCTTGGGGACGGACAATGAGCAGTTCTTC
cdr3_aa: CARSLGTDNEQFF

j_call: TRBJ1-1
clone_size: -
d_call: -
v_call: TRBV5-1
cdr3_nt: TGCGCCAGCAGCAAAGACAACCCGAACACTGAAGCTTTCTTT
cdr3_aa: CASSKDNPNTEAFF

j_call: TRBJ2-1
clone_size: -
d_call: TRBD2
v_call: TRBV5-6
cdr3_nt: TGTGCCAGCAGCCCGAGCGGGGGACTCTACAATGAGCAGTTCTTC
cdr3_aa: CASSPSGGLYNEQFF

j_call: TRBJ2-7
clone_size: -
d_call: -
v_call: TRBV5-5
cdr3_nt: TGTGCCAGCAGCTCTGGGACTGGCCCCTACGAGCAGTACTTC
cdr3_aa: CASSSGTGPYEQYF

j_call: TRBJ2-7
clone_size: -
d_call: -
v_call: TRBV7-2
cdr3_nt: TGTGCCAGCAGCTGGGACGGGGGGCCTGGCGAGCAGTACTTC
cdr3_aa: CASSWDGGPGEQYF

j_call: TRBJ1-5
clone_size: -
d_call: -
v_call: TRBV2
cdr3_nt: TGTGCCAGCAGTGGGGAGACAGGAGGGGCCCAGCATTTT
cdr3_aa: CASSGETGGAQHF

j_call: TRBJ2-1
clone_size: -
d_call: -
v_call: TRBV11-2
cdr3_nt: TGTGCCAGCAGCTCCAGACTGGCATACAATGAGCAGTTCTTC
cdr3_aa: CASSSRLAYNEQFF

j_call: TRBJ2-1
clone_size: -
d_call: TRBD2
v_call: TRBV7-9
cdr3_nt: TGTGCCAGCAGCTTTTCTGGACTAGCGGAAAATGAGCAGTTCTTC
cdr3_aa: CASSFSGLAENEQFF

j_call: TRBJ1-1
clone_size: -
d_call: -
v_call: TRBV5-4
cdr3_nt: TGTGCCAGCAGCTTCCCAGGGCGAGGGGGCACTGAAGCTTTCTTT
cdr3_aa: CASSFPGRGGTEAFF

j_call: TRBJ2-1
clone_size: -
d_call: TRBD2
v_call: TRBV18
cdr3_nt: TGTGCCAGCTCATCCATTCCCTCTAGCGGGAGAACGGCCTACAATGAGCAGTTCTTC
cdr3_aa: CASSSIPSSGRTAYNEQFF

j_call: TRBJ2-2
clone_size: -
d_call: -
v_call: TRBV7-6
cdr3_nt: TGTGCCAGCAGCTATTGGATCACCGGGGAGCTGTTTTTT
cdr3_aa: CASSYWITGELFF

j_call: TRBJ1-5
clone_size: -
d_call: -
v_call: TRBV7-8
cdr3_nt: TGTGCCAGCAGCTTAGTGTGGCAGGGAAGCAATCAGCCCCAGCATTTT
cdr3_aa: CASSLVWQGSNQPQHF

j_call: TRBJ2-3
clone_size: -
d_call: TRBD1
v_call: TRBV13
cdr3_nt: TGTGCCAGCAGCCTACAGGGGCCTCAGCTAATAGGTACGCAGTATTTT
cdr3_aa: CASSLQGPQLIGTQYF

j_call: TRBJ2-1
clone_size: -
d_call: -
v_call: TRBV27
cdr3_nt: TGTGCCAGCAGTTTACTTGGACAAGCGTCGTTCTTC
cdr3_aa: CASSLLGQASFF

j_call: TRBJ2-3
clone_size: once
d_call: TRBD2
v_call: TRBV18
cdr3_nt: TGTGCCAGCTCACCACGAACCGGTTGGCGGGGGAGCACAGATACGCAGTATTTT
cdr3_aa: CASSPRTGWRGSTDTQYF

j_call: TRBJ2-6
clone_size: -
d_call: TRBD1
v_call: TRBV30
cdr3_nt: TGTGCCTGGGGGACAGGCGACTGGGCCAACGTCCTGACTTTC
cdr3_aa: CAWGTGDWANVLTF

j_call: TRBJ1-1
clone_size: -
d_call: -
v_call: TRBV7-9
cdr3_nt: TGTGCCAGCAGCTTAGCGGGCTGGGGCACTGAAGCTTTCTTT
cdr3_aa: CASSLAGWGTEAFF

j_call: TRBJ1-2
clone_size: -
d_call: TRBD1
v_call: TRBV18
cdr3_nt: TGTGCCAGCTCACCGCCCGACAGGGGCTACTATGGCTACACCTTC
cdr3_aa: CASSPPDRGYYGYTF

j_call: TRBJ2-3
clone_size: -
d_call: TRBD1
v_call: TRBV5-1
cdr3_nt: TGCGCCAGCAGCTCGACAGGGGGTATCACAGATACGCAGTATTTT
cdr3_aa: CASSSTGGITDTQYF

j_call: TRBJ2-3
clone_size: -
d_call: -
v_call: TRBV5-1
cdr3_nt: TGCGCCAGCAGCCTTGGAGGGGTTAACAGGGCCACAGATACGCAGTATTTT
cdr3_aa: CASSLGGVNRATDTQYF

j_call: TRBJ2-2
clone_size: -
d_call: TRBD1
v_call: TRBV9
cdr3_nt: TGTGCCAGCAGCCCTCAGGACAGGATAGTCGGGGAGCTGTTTTTT
cdr3_aa: CASSPQDRIVGELFF

j_call: TRBJ2-5
clone_size: -
d_call: TRBD1
v_call: TRBV5-4
cdr3_nt: TGTGCCAGCAGCTCCCCTGCCCGGACAGGTCAAGAGACCCAGTACTTC
cdr3_aa: CASSSPARTGQETQYF

j_call: TRBJ1-1
clone_size: -
d_call: -
v_call: TRBV29-1
cdr3_nt: TGCAGCCACACCCAGGGACTGAACACTGAAGCTTTCTTT
cdr3_aa: CSHTQGLNTEAFF

j_call: TRBJ2-1
clone_size: -
d_call: -
v_call: TRBV5-1
cdr3_nt: TGCGCCAGCAGCGGGACTGGCTACAATGAGCAGTTCTTC
cdr3_aa: CASSGTGYNEQFF

j_call: TRBJ1-1
clone_size: -
d_call: TRBD1
v_call: TRBV7-3
cdr3_nt: TGTGCCAGCAGCTTAACGAGGTCAGGGGGAGGAAACACTGAAGCTTTCTTT
cdr3_aa: CASSLTRSGGGNTEAFF

j_call: TRBJ2-5
clone_size: -
d_call: TRBD1
v_call: TRBV5-1
cdr3_nt: TGCGCCAGCAGCTTATTGGGACAGGTCCAAGAGACCCAGTACTTC
cdr3_aa: CASSLLGQVQETQYF

j_call: TRBJ1-2
clone_size: -
d_call: -
v_call: TRBV28
cdr3_nt: TGTGCCAGCAGTTTAATGACAGGCGAGAGACCCTATGGCTACACCTTC
cdr3_aa: CASSLMTGERPYGYTF

j_call: TRBJ2-1
clone_size: few
d_call: -
v_call: TRBV28
cdr3_nt: TGTGCCAGCAGCTGGGACTCCCCCTACAATGAGCAGTTCTTC
cdr3_aa: CASSWDSPYNEQFF

j_call: TRBJ2-2
clone_size: -
d_call: TRBD2
v_call: TRBV19
cdr3_nt: TGTGCCAGTAGAAGCTTAGCGGGAGGGTACACCGGGGAGCTGTTTTTT
cdr3_aa: CASRSLAGGYTGELFF

j_call: TRBJ2-2
clone_size: -
d_call: -
v_call: TRBV30
cdr3_nt: TGTGCCCGGACTACCGGGACAGATACCGGGGAGCTGTTTTTT
cdr3_aa: CARTTGTDTGELFF

j_call: TRBJ2-4
clone_size: -
d_call: -
v_call: TRBV18
cdr3_nt: TGTGCCAGCTCACCAAGCGAGCCGGGGGCCAAAAACATTCAGTACTTC
cdr3_aa: CASSPSEPGAKNIQYF

j_call: TRBJ1-2
clone_size: -
d_call: -
v_call: TRBV5-1
cdr3_nt: TGCGCCAGCAGCTTGGCCTCGAGGTCAGGGAGTGGTGGCTACACCTTC
cdr3_aa: CASSLASRSGSGGYTF

j_call: TRBJ2-7
clone_size: -
d_call: -
v_call: TRBV25-1
cdr3_nt: TGTGCCAGCAGTCGGGCGGGGACCTACGAGCAGTACTTC
cdr3_aa: CASSRAGTYEQYF

j_call: TRBJ2-3
clone_size: once
d_call: -
v_call: TRBV18
cdr3_nt: TGTGCCAGCTCACAGGGGGTCACAGATACGCAGTATTTT
cdr3_aa: CASSQGVTDTQYF